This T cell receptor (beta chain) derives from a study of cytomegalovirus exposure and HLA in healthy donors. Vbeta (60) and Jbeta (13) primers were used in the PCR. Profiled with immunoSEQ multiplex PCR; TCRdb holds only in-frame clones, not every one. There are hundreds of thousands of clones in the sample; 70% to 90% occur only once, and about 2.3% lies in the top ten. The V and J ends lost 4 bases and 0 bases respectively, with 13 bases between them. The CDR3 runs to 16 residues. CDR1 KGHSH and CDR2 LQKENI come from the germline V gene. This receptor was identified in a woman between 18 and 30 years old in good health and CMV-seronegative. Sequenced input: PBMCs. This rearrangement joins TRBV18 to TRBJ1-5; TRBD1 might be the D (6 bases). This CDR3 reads CASSQGGRVSNQPQHF. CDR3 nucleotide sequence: TGTGCCAGCTCACAGGGGGGGCGAGTTAGCAATCAGCCCCAGCATTTT.